The 3 T cell receptor beta chains reported below all come from one sample, sequenced in a study of T cell clusters in autoimmune cytopenias. Each sample's input was roughly 250 ng genomic DNA, 35,000 to 40,000 genome equivalents. Multiplex touch-down PCR amplified TRB using TRB-A and TRB-B pools in one tube. TCRdb re-called the multiplex PCR reads and shows each CDR3 protein once, DNA omitted. In total, the table holds around 6,700 distinct CDR3 sequences. In addition, the sample was reused for a study of T cell repertoires in aging, cancer and after chemotherapy.

Sequenced input: peripheral blood. These receptors were taken from a human donor in good health.

This clonotype is identified as medium-sized from frequency. V gene TRBV6-6 combines with J gene TRBJ1-5. The CDR3 has 15 residues. Germline lookup yields CDR1 MNHNY and CDR2 SVGAGI (reference sequence). The CDR3 sequence is CASSGLRGSDQPQHF.

The chain is built from TRBV5-6 and TRBJ2-2; TCRdb reports TRBD1, a call that lacks DNA to check it against. This CDR3 comprises 16 residues. Germline CDR1 is SGHDT and CDR2 is YYEEEE. The chain's CDR3 is CASIPGTGGGSGELFF.

J is TRBJ2-1 and V is TRBV4-3; the TCRdb call, TRBD2, lacks DNA for checking. The CDR3 contains 16 residues. From germline, CDR1 is LGHNA and CDR2 YSLEER. CDR3 amino acids: CASSQERTLAGGEQFF.